This T cell receptor (beta chain) was sequenced in a study of cytomegalovirus exposure and HLA in healthy donors. A remark on this clone: What it recognizes is unknown.

Findings of the study overall: Reports indicate that TCR beta sequences accurately predicted the HLA-A and HLA-B alleles of most subjects.

The donors gave bone marrow, and they were healthy. PCR employed 60 Vbeta and 13 Jbeta primers. Sequenced by immunoSEQ multiplex PCR; TCRdb stores in-frame clones only, minus some. The sample consists of about 94,000 clones, about 80% of them appearing once. The receptor was isolated from a human donor in good health. The sample comprised PBMCs.

The CDR3 loop reads CASSPVRGRTTEAFF. As DNA, the CDR3 is TGCGCCAGCAGCCCCGTAAGAGGGAGAACCACTGAAGCTTTCTTT. The chain links TRBV4-3 to TRBJ1-1, with D unclear. V lost 4 bases and J 4 bases, leaving 16 bases between the germline ends. CDR1 is LGHNA, CDR2 YSLEER, per germline. The CDR3 totals 15 residues.